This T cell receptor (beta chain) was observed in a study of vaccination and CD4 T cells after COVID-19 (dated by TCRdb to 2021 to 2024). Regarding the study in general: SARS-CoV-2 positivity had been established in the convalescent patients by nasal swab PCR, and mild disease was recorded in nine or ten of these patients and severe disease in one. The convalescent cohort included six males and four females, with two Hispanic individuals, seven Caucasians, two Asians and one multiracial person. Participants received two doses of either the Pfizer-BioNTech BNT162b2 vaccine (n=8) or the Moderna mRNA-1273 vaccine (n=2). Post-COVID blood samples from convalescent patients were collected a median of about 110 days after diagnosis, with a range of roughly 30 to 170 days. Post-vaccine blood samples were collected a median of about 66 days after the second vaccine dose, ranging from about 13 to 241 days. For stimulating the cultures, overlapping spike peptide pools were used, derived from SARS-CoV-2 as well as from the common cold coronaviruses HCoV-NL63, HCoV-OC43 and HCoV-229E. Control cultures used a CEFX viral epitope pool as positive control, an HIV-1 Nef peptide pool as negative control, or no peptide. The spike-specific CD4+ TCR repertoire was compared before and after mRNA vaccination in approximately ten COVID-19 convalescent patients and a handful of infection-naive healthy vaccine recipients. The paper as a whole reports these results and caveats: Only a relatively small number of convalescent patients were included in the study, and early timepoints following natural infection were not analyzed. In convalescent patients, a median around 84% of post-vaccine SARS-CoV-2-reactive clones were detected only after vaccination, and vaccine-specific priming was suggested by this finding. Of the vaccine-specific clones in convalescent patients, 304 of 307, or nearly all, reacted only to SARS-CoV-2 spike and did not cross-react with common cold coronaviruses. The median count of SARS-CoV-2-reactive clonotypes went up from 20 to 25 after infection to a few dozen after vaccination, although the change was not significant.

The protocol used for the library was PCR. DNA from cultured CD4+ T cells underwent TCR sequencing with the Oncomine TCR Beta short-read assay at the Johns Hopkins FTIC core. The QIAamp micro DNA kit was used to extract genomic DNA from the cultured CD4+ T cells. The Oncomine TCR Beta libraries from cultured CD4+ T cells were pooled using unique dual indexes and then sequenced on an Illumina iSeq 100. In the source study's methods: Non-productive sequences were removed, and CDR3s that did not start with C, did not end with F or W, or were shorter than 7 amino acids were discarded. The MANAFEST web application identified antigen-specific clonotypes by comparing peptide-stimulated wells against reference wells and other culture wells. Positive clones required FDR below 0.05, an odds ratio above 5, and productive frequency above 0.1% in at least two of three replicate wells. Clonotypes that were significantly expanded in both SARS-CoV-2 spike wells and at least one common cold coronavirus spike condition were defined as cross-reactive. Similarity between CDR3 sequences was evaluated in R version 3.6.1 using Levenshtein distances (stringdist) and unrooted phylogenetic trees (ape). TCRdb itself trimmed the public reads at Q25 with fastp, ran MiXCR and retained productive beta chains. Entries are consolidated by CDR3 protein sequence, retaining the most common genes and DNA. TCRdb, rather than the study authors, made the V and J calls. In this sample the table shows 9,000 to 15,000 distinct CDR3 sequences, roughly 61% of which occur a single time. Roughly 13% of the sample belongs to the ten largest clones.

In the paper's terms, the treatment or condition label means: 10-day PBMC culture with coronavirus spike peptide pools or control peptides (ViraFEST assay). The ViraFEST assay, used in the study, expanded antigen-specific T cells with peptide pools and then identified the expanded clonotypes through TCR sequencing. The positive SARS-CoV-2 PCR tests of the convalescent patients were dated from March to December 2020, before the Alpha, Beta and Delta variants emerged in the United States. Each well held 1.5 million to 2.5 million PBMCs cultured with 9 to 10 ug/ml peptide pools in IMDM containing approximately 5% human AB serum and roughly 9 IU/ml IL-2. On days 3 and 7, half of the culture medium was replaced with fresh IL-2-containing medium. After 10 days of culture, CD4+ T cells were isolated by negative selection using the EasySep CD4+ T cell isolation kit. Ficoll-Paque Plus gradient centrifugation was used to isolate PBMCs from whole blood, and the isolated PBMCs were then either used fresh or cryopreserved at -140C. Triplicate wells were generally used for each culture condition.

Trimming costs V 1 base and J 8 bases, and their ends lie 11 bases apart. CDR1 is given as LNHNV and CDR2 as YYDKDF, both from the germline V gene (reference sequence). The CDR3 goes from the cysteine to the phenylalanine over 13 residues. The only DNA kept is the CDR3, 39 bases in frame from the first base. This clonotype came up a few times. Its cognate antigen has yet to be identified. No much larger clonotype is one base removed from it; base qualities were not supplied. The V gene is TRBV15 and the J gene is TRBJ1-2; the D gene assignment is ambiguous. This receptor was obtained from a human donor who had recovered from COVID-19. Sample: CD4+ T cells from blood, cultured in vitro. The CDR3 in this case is CATSRVRATGYTF. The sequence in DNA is TGTGCCACCAGCAGAGTACGGGCTACCGGCTACACCTTC. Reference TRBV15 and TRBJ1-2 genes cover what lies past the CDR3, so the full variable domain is DAMVIQNPRYQVTQFGKPVTLSCSQTLNHNVMYWYQQKSSQAPKLLFHYYDKDFNNEADTPDNFQSRRPNTSFCFLDIRSPGLGDTAMYLCATSRVRATGYTFGSGTRLTVV.